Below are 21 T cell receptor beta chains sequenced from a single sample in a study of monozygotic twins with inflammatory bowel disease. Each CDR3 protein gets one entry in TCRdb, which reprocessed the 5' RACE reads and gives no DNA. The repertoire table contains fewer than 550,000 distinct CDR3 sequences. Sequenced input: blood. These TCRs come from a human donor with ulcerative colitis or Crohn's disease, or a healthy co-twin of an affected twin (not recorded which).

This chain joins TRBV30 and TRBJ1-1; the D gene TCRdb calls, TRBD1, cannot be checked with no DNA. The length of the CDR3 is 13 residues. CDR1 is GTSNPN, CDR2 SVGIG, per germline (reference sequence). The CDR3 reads CAWTRQGVTEAFF.

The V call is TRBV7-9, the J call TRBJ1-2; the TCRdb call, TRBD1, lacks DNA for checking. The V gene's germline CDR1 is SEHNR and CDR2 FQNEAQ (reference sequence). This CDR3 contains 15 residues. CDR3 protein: CASSQDRAQHYGYTF.

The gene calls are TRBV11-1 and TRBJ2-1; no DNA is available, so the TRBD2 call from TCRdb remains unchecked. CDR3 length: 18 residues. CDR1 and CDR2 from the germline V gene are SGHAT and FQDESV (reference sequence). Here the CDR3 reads CASSPAGLAGVRDNEQFF.

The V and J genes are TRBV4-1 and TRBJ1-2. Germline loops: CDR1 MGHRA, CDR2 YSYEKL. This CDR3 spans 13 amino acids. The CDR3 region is CASSQVRTYGYTF.

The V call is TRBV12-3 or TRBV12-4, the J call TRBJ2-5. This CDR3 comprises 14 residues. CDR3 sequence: CASSLVLLQETQYF.

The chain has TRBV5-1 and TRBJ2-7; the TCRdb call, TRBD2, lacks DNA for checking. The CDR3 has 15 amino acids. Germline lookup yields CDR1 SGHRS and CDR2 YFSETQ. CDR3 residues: CASHSLGLAGIEQYF.

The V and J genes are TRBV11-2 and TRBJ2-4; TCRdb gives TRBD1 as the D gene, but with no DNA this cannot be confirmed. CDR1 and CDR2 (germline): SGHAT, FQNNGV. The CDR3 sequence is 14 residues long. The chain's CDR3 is CASSLGAGLNIQYF.

The CDR3 reads CASSGINNEQFF. V usage is TRBV5-4 and J usage is TRBJ2-1. CDR1 and CDR2 (germline): SGHNT, YYREEE (reference sequence). The CDR3 loop spans 12 amino acids.

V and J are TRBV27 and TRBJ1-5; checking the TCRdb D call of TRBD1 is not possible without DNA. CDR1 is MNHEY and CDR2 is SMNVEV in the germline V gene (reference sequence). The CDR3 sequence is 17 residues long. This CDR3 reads CASSLSGQSLANQPQHF.

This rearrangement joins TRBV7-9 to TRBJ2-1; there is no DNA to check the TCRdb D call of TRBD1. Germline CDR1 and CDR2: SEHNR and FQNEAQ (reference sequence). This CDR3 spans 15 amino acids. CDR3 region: CASSYGPGKYNEQFF.

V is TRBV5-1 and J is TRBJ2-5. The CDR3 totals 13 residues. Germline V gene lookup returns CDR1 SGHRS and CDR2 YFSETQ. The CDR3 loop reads CASSFAGQETQYF.

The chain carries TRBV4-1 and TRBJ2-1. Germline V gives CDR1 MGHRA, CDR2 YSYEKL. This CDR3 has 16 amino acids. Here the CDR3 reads CASSQETGGAYNEQFF.

The CDR3 loop reads CASTSSQGGYTEAFF. The J gene is TRBJ1-1, the V gene TRBV12-3 or TRBV12-4. The CDR3 sequence is 15 residues long.

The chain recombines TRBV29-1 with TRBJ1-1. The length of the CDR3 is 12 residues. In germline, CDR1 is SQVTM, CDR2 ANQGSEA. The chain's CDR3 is CSVEQGNTEDFF. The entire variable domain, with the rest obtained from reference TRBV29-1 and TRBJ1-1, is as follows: SAVISQKPSRDICQRGTSLTIQCQVDSQVTMMFWYRQQPGQSLTLIATANQGSEATYESGFVIDKFPISRPNLTFSTLTVSNMSPEDSSIYLCSVEQGNTEDFFGQGTRLTVV.

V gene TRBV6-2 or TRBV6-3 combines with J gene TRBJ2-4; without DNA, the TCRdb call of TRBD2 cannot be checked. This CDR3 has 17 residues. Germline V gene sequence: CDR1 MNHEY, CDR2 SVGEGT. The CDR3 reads CASSYPLHGLAEDIQYF.

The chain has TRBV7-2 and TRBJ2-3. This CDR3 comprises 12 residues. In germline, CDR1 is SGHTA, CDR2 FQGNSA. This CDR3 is CASSPLRDTQYF.

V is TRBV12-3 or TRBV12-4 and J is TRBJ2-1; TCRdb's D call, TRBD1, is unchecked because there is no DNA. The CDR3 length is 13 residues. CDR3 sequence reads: CASSYRDSNEQFF.

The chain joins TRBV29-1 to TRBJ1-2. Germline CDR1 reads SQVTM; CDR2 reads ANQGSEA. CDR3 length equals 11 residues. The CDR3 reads CSVDANYGYTF.

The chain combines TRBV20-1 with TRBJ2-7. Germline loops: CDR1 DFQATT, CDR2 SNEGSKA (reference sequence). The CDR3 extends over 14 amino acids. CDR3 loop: CSALNPHGLDEQYF.

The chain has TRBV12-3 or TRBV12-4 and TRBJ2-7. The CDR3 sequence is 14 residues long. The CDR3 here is CASSPTAETYEQYF.

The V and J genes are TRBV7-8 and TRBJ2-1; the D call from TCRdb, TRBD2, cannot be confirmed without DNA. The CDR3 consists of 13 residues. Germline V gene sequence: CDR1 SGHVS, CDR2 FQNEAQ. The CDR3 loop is CASTTSTYNEQFF.